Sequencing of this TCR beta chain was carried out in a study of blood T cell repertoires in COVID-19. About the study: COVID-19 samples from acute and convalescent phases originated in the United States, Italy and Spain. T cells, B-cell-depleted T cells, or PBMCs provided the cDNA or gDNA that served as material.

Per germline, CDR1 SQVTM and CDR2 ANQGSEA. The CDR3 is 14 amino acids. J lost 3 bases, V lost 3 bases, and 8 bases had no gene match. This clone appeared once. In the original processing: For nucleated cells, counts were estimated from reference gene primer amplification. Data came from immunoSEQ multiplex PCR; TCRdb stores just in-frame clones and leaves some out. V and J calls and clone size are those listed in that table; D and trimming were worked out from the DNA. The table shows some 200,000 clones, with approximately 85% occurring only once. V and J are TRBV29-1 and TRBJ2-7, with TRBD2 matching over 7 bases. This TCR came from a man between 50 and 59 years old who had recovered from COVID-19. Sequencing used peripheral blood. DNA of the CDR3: TGCAGCGTTGACGGGATAACGGGGGGCTACGAGCAGTACTTC. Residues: CSVDGITGGYEQYF.